The 10 T cell receptor beta chains in this list originate from one sample, sequenced in a study of blood T cell repertoires in COVID-19. Clones were read by immunoSEQ multiplex PCR, and TCRdb kept only the in-frame ones, dropping some. There are about 26,000 clones in the sample; nearly 90% occur only once, and 10% to 12% lies in the top ten. Sequences were obtained from peripheral blood. The receptors stem from a man aged 65-85 years with acute or convalescent COVID-19.

The chain joins TRBV21-1 to TRBJ1-1; TRBD1, the table's D call, was not compared with the DNA. TRBV21-1 is an annotated pseudogene. This CDR3 has 14 residues. In DNA, the CDR3 is TGTGCCAGCACCGACCTCAGGGATCGGACTGAAGCTTTCTTT. Protein product: CASTDLRDRTEAFF.

The gene calls are TRBV5-5 and TRBJ2-7; TRBD2 matches 7 bases. Trimming removed 0 bases from V and 0 bases from J; junction bases left unmatched: 6. CDR1 is SGHKS and CDR2 is YYEKEE in the germline V gene (reference sequence). CDR3 size: 16 residues. CDR3 in amino acids: CASSLEASGGSYEQYF. As DNA, the CDR3 is TGTGCCAGCAGCTTGGAGGCTAGCGGAGGCTCCTACGAGCAGTACTTC.

This chain uses TRBV7-3 with TRBJ2-3; 7 bases are a match to TRBD1. From germline, CDR1 is SGHTA and CDR2 FQGTGA. This CDR3 is 13 amino acids long. V lost 2 bases and J lost 6; bases outside the gene matches: 2. This CDR3 is CASSLQGEDTQYF. The CDR3 DNA reads TGTGCCAGCAGCTTACAGGGGGAGGATACGCAGTATTTT.

The chain carries TRBV19 and TRBJ1-1; TRBD1 matches 7 bases. The CDR3 is made up of 15 amino acids. Germline V lookup: CDR1 LNHDA, CDR2 SQIVND (reference sequence). Trimming at V came to 6 bases and at J to 1 base, leaving 8 bases not matched to a gene. This chain's CDR3 is CASSRDSTRNTEAFF. CDR3 nucleotide sequence: TGTGCCAGTAGCAGGGACAGTACCCGGAACACTGAAGCTTTCTTT.

This clone occurred a few times. The chain recombines TRBV4-3 with TRBJ2-1; the D gene is possibly TRBD2 (5 bases). Trimming shortened V by 1 base and J by 5 bases, and 18 bases separated the two germline ends. Germline loops: CDR1 LGHNA, CDR2 YSLEER. The CDR3 is 17 amino acids. CDR3 residues: CASSQGSWGEAHNEQFF. In DNA form, the CDR3 reads TGCGCCAGCAGCCAAGGGTCGTGGGGAGAAGCGCACAATGAGCAGTTCTTC.

The chain employs TRBV21-1 and TRBJ1-3. TRBV21-1 is a pseudogene segment. The CDR3 is 10 amino acids. For the CDR3, the DNA is TGTGCCAGCCGCCACGGGACTCGACATTTT. It yields the protein CASRHGTRHF.

V usage is TRBV7-2 and J usage is TRBJ2-2, with 9 bases lining up with TRBD1. V shed 1 base, J shed 0 bases, and the junction held 0 bases outside the gene matches. The germline V gene has CDR1 SGHTA and CDR2 FQGNSA. CDR3 length: 16 residues. The CDR3 here is CASSLDRGPNTGELFF. DNA for the CDR3: TGTGCCAGCAGCTTAGACAGGGGGCCGAACACCGGGGAGCTGTTTTTT. The variable domain in full, with the rest retrieved from reference TRBV7-2 and TRBJ2-2, is GAGVSQSPSNKVTEKGKDVELRCDPISGHTALYWYRQSLGQGLEFLIYFQGNSAPDKSGLPSDRFSAERTGGSVSTLTIQRTQQEDSAVYLCASSLDRGPNTGELFFGEGSRLTVL.

The V call is TRBV9, the J call TRBJ2-5; 10 bases match TRBD2. The CDR3 length is 15 residues. Germline-derived CDR1 and CDR2 are SGDLS and YYNGEE. The V segment lost 3 bases and the J segment 3 bases; nucleotides outside the gene matches: 5. CDR3 sequence: CASSAGLADEETQYF. The CDR3 region has the DNA TGTGCCAGCAGCGCTGGACTAGCGGACGAAGAGACCCAGTACTTC.

V usage is TRBV5-1 and J usage is TRBJ2-5, with TRBD2 identical over 7 bases. The CDR3 contains 14 residues. V shed 1 base, J shed 5 bases, and the junction held 5 bases outside the gene matches. Germline values: CDR1 SGHRS, CDR2 YFSETQ. CDR3: CASSLMGGGETQYF. DNA of the CDR3: TGCGCCAGCAGCTTGATGGGGGGAGGGGAGACCCAGTACTTC.

This sequence joins TRBV6-6 and TRBJ2-3, with TRBD2 identical over 7 bases. Germline values: CDR1 MNHNY, CDR2 SVGAGI (reference sequence). This CDR3 is 16 amino acids long. With V trimmed by 8 bases and J by 1 base, 12 bases remained unmatched. The CDR3 reads CASGWREREGTDTQYF. CDR3 coding DNA: TGTGCCAGCGGTTGGCGGGAGAGAGAAGGCACAGATACGCAGTATTTT.